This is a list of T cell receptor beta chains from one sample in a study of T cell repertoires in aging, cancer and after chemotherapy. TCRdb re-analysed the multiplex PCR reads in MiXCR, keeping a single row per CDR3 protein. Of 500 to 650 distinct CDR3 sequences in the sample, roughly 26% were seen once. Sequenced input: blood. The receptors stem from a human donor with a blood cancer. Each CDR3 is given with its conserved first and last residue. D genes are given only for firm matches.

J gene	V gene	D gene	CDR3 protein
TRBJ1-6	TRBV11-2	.	CASSLTQTRNSPLHF
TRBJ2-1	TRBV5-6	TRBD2	CASSYMTSGGHYNEQFF
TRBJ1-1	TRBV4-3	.	CASSRNKNTEAFF
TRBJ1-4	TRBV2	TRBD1	CASRDRVGSEKQFF
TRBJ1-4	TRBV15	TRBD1	CATSSTKGQGPEKLFF
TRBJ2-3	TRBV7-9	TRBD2	CASSLVGGTDTQYF
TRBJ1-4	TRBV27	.	CASSLWGAGDEKLFF
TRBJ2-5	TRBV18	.	CASSPGGRPAETQYF
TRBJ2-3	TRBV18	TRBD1	CASSQGQGATDTQYF
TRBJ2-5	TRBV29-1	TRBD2	CSVWLGGRMKTQYF
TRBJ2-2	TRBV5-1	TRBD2	CASSLDGLAAYANTGELFF
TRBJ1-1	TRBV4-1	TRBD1	CASSRQGVNTEAFF
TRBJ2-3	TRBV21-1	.	CASSKPGLAGGGDTDTQYF
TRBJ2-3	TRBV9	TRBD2	CASSGRAGGPSDTQYF
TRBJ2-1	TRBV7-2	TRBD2	CASSFFVAGDEQFF
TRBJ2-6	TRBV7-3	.	CASSPTWGRAAGANVLTF
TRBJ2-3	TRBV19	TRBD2	CASTLTSGFIDTQYF
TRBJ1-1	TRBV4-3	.	CASSKRSSEAFF
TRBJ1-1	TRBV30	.	CAWSAGGGMWGRNTEAFF